This T cell receptor (beta chain) was captured by sequencing in a study of tumor and adjacent non-tumor tissue in lung cancer. Three rounds of nested PCR, following a modified ARM-PCR protocol, produced the TCRbeta library. TCRdb processed the multiplex PCR reads anew with MiXCR; each CDR3 protein has one entry. The sample contains more than 90,000 distinct CDR3 sequences, 65% to 75% of which appear only once. In germline, CDR1 is SGHNT, CDR2 YYREEE (reference sequence). The CDR3 has 13 amino acids. This clonotype appeared once. One end of the junction is discordant with germline, which a read error may explain. This sample's RNA came from whole unsorted tissue.

The TCR comes from a man in his sixties with non-small cell lung cancer. V gene TRBV5-4 combines with J gene TRBJ2-2; a weak D match, TRBD1 (8 bases). The sample was lung tumor tissue. CDR3 loop: CASGGDRSGELFF. The CDR3 DNA is TGTGCCAGCGGAGGGGACAGGAGCGGGGAACTGTTTTTT.